What follows are 26 T cell receptor beta chains derived from one specimen sequenced in a study of blood T cell repertoires in COVID-19. Sequenced by immunoSEQ multiplex PCR; TCRdb stores in-frame clones only, minus some. The sample records 200,000 to 250,000 clones, 84% being singletons. The sample was peripheral blood. The receptors shown here come from a woman in her twenties or thirties who had recovered from COVID-19.

The rearrangement links TRBV5-4 to TRBJ1-2, with unresolved D. There are 14 residues in the CDR3. Trimming left V 3 bases short and J 2 bases short, with 11 bases between. The germline V gene has CDR1 SGHNT and CDR2 YYREEE (reference sequence). This CDR3 is CASSSKTNNYGYTF. The CDR3 DNA reads as TGTGCCAGCAGCTCTAAAACGAACAACTATGGCTACACCTTC.

The chain is built from TRBV18 and TRBJ1-4; TRBD1 is a possible D gene (6 bases). V dropped 2 bases and J dropped 3 bases, with 10 bases sitting between them. From germline, CDR1 is KGHSH and CDR2 LQKENI. CDR3 size: 15 residues. CDR3 region: CASSPYREANEKLFF. CDR3 DNA sequence: TGTGCCAGCTCACCATACAGGGAAGCTAATGAAAAACTGTTTTTT.

In its sample, this clone was seen once. V is TRBV27 and J is TRBJ1-5; D is undetermined. Trimming took 5 bases from V and 0 from J, leaving 14 bases between them. The CDR3 runs to 16 residues. Germline V gene data show CDR1 as MNHEY and CDR2 as SMNVEV (reference sequence). The CDR3 DNA reads TGTGCCAGCAGTGGCTGGGGAGTGGGTAGCAATCAGCCCCAGCATTTT. It encodes CASSGWGVGSNQPQHF.

The J gene is TRBJ2-7, the V gene TRBV30; 7 bases align to TRBD1. J gave up 2 bases and V 5 bases, and 0 bases lay outside the gene matches. Germline loops: CDR1 GTSNPN, CDR2 SVGIG (reference sequence). The CDR3 is 11 amino acids. In DNA, the CDR3 is TGTGCCTGGGGGACAGCCTACGAGCAGTACTTC. This gives the protein CAWGTAYEQYF.

The rearrangement links TRBV6-5 to TRBJ2-7; perhaps TRBD1 as D (5 bases). Germline lookup yields CDR1 MNHEY and CDR2 SVGAGI. The CDR3 spans 14 residues. Trimming took off 7 bases at V and 1 base at J, with 14 bases between the two ends. Here the CDR3 reads CASTRAGESYEQYF. The CDR3 DNA reads as TGTGCCAGCACCAGGGCTGGAGAATCCTACGAGCAGTACTTC.

The chain uses TRBV28 and TRBJ2-2, with D unresolved. The germline V gene has CDR1 MDHEN and CDR2 SYDVKM. This CDR3 contains 12 residues. V was cut by 6 bases and J by 4 bases, with 6 bases left in between. The CDR3: CASSSSTGELFF. CDR3 DNA sequence: TGTGCCAGCAGCTCCTCCACCGGGGAGCTGTTTTTT.

This clone was seen a handful of times. Germline and junction disagree at one end, which may indicate a read error. The V and J genes are TRBV11-2 and TRBJ2-7, with D possibly being TRBD2 (7 bases). Germline loops: CDR1 SGHAT, CDR2 FQNNGV. This CDR3 comprises 17 residues. The chain's CDR3 is CASSLGLGGARSSEQYF. The CDR3 DNA reads TGTGCCAGCAGCTTAGGGTTGGGGGGGGCGCGATCCTCCGAGCAGTACTTC.

The chain uses TRBV13 and TRBJ1-6; possibly TRBD1 for D (5 bases). This CDR3 region has 15 residues. Germline V gives CDR1 PRHDT, CDR2 FYEKMQ (reference sequence). V lost 0 bases to trimming and J lost 9 bases, with 12 bases between them. In nucleotides, the CDR3 is TGTGCCAGCAGCTTAGGGCAGGGATCGGCTTCACCCCTCCACTTT. Translating gives CASSLGQGSASPLHF. The full variable domain, completed using reference TRBV13 and TRBJ1-6, is AAGVIQSPRHLIKEKRETATLKCYPIPRHDTVYWYQQGPGQDPQFLISFYEKMQSDKGSIPDRFSAQQFSDYHSELNMSSLELGDSALYFCASSLGQGSASPLHFGNGTRLTVT.

The genes are TRBV2 and TRBJ2-7; D might be TRBD2 (5 bases). Germline lookup yields CDR1 SNHLY and CDR2 FYNNEI. The V and J ends lost 2 bases and 7 bases respectively, with 12 bases between them. There are 13 residues in the CDR3. The chain's CDR3 is CASSERIGGEQYF. CDR3 DNA: TGTGCCAGCAGTGAACGGATTGGCGGGGAGCAGTACTTC.

V usage is TRBV4-1 and J usage is TRBJ2-1; TRBD2 agrees at 8 bases. J gave up 5 bases and V 4 bases, and 7 bases lay outside the gene matches. CDR3 length: 15 amino acids. CDR1 is MGHRA and CDR2 is YSYEKL in the germline V gene. Here the CDR3 DNA reads TGCGCCAGCAGCCCCGGACTAGCCCCTCACAATGAGCAGTTCTTC. Translated: CASSPGLAPHNEQFF.

The chain links TRBV12-2 to TRBJ2-7; the table's D call of TRBD1 was not tested on the DNA. TRBV12-2 is described as a pseudogene. The CDR3 is made up of 17 amino acids. This chain's CDR3 is CASRLRYLQGYSYEQYF. In nucleotides, the CDR3 is TGTGCAAGTCGCTTACGGTACTTACAGGGGTACTCCTACGAGCAGTACTTC.

The chain combines TRBV27 with TRBJ2-7; the D gene is possibly TRBD2 (6 bases). Trimming took 6 bases from V and 2 from J, leaving 26 bases between them. The CDR3 totals 18 residues. In germline, CDR1 is MNHEY, CDR2 SMNVEV (reference sequence). The CDR3 DNA reads as TGTGCCAGCAGCTGCCCCACCGCGTCCGGGACTGCCACCTACGAGCAGTACTTC. This sequence encodes CASSCPTASGTATYEQYF.

This chain links TRBV30 with TRBJ2-7; 7 bases are a match to TRBD1. CDR1 is GTSNPN, CDR2 SVGIG, per germline (reference sequence). The J segment lost 6 bases and the V segment lost 6 bases, leaving 14 bases of the junction unmatched. The length of the CDR3 is 14 residues. The CDR3 sequence is CACSRGQAIGEQYF. The CDR3 bases are TGTGCCTGCTCCCGAGGACAGGCAATCGGCGAGCAGTACTTC.

The chain is built from TRBV9 and TRBJ2-5; TRBD1 matches 9 bases. Germline values: CDR1 SGDLS, CDR2 YYNGEE. This CDR3 is 14 amino acids long. With V trimmed by 4 bases and J by 3 bases, 4 bases remained unmatched. The CDR3 coding sequence is TGTGCCAGCAGCTCCCGGGACAGGGAAGAGACCCAGTACTTC. Amino acids: CASSSRDREETQYF.

This chain links TRBV6-5 with TRBJ2-5; the D gene is possibly TRBD1 (8 bases). V gave up 0 bases and J gave up 5 bases, with 13 bases separating them. Germline V lookup: CDR1 MNHEY, CDR2 SVGAGI. This CDR3 spans 15 amino acids. Written as DNA, the CDR3 is TGTGCCAGCAGTTACTCGTACAGGGGGGGGGAGACCCAGTACTTC. Amino acid sequence: CASSYSYRGGETQYF.

The J gene is TRBJ2-7, the V gene TRBV5-1; 7 nucleotides match TRBD1. The CDR3 has 15 amino acids. Germline-derived CDR1 and CDR2 are SGHRS and YFSETQ. The V and J ends lost 3 bases and 4 bases, in that order; junction bases with no gene match: 10. This chain's CDR3 is CASSSQTGSVYEQYF. The CDR3, as DNA: TGCGCCAGCAGCTCTCAGACAGGGTCAGTTTACGAGCAGTACTTC. Together with reference TRBV5-1 and TRBJ2-7, the CDR3 gives the full variable domain: KAGVTQTPRYLIKTRGQQVTLSCSPISGHRSVSWYQQTPGQGLQFLFEYFSETQRNKGNFPGRFSGRQFSNSRSEMNVSTLELGDSALYLCASSSQTGSVYEQYFGPGTRLTVT.

A note on this clone: In the same sample, other DNA sequences code for this CDR3. The chain links TRBV6-5 to TRBJ2-2; weak D call: TRBD1 (5 bases). The V end was cut by 6 bases, the J end by 1 base, with 9 bases between. The CDR3 totals 14 residues. From germline, CDR1 is MNHEY and CDR2 SVGAGI. The CDR3 loop reads CASRAGQNTGELFF. DNA of the CDR3: TGTGCCAGCAGAGCTGGACAGAACACCGGGGAGCTGTTTTTT.

The chain joins TRBV7-2 to TRBJ2-3; 7 nucleotides agree with TRBD1. The germline V gene encodes CDR1 SGHTA and CDR2 FQGNSA. Trimming removed 3 bases from V and 4 bases from J; junction bases left unmatched: 10. The CDR3 has 16 amino acids. This chain's CDR3 is CASSFGSTGRADTQYF. The CDR3 nucleotides read TGTGCCAGCAGCTTTGGGTCGACAGGGCGGGCAGATACGCAGTATTTT.

In its sample, this clone was seen once. V gene TRBV28 combines with J gene TRBJ1-5, with 10 bases aligning to TRBD1. CDR3 length: 17 residues. The trim removed 6 bases at V and 1 base at J, leaving 9 bases unmatched. Germline V gene data show CDR1 as MDHEN and CDR2 as SYDVKM. In DNA form, the CDR3 reads TGTGCCAGCAGCCGGACCTCGGGACAGGGGAGCAATCAGCCCCAGCATTTT. It yields the protein CASSRTSGQGSNQPQHF.

The J gene is TRBJ1-2, the V gene TRBV9; D remains unclear. Germline V gives CDR1 SGDLS, CDR2 YYNGEE. V lost 0 bases and J lost 4, with 13 bases in between. The CDR3 sequence is 15 residues long. The CDR3 region is CASSVEVGSGYGYTF. CDR3 in DNA: TGTGCCAGCAGCGTAGAGGTGGGGAGCGGCTATGGCTACACCTTC.

This clone appeared a few times. The chain has TRBV3-1 (or the pseudogene TRBV3-2) and TRBJ1-3, with no clear D. Germline V lookup: CDR1 LGHDT, CDR2 YNNKEL (reference sequence). The V gene lost 2 bases and the J gene lost 6 bases, with 14 bases spanning the gap. This CDR3 spans 15 amino acids. CDR3: CASSQSWFLENTIYF. CDR3 in DNA: TGTGCCAGCAGCCAATCTTGGTTTTTAGAAAACACCATATATTTT.

This chain links TRBV11-1 with TRBJ2-1, with TRBD2 as a possible D gene (5 bases). Trimming shortened V by 1 base and J by 8 bases, and 15 bases separated the two germline ends. There are 15 residues in the CDR3. CDR1 and CDR2 (germline): SGHAT, FQDESV (reference sequence). The CDR3 DNA is TGTGCCAGCAGCTTAGGGTCGGGGAATGGCTATGAGCAGTTCTTC. This encodes CASSLGSGNGYEQFF.

The rearrangement joins TRBV5-6 to TRBJ1-1; D is unresolved. Germline V gene lookup returns CDR1 SGHDT and CDR2 YYEEEE. This CDR3 region has 14 residues. V was trimmed by 6 bases and J by 0 bases, leaving 12 bases between them. CDR3 DNA sequence: TGTGCCAGCAAGGGCCGGGAGCTGAACACTGAAGCTTTCTTT. This sequence encodes CASKGRELNTEAFF.

A single count supports this clone. The rearrangement uses TRBV19 and TRBJ2-1; 13 bases match TRBD2. The CDR3 is 14 amino acids. CDR1 is LNHDA and CDR2 is SQIVND in the germline V gene (reference sequence). The ends lost 10 bases at V and 3 bases at J; junction bases unmatched: 3. CDR3 coding DNA: TGTGCCACGGGACTAGCGGGATACTACAATGAGCAGTTCTTC. Translated, it gives CATGLAGYYNEQFF. The variable domain in full, completed from reference TRBV19 and TRBJ2-1, reads DGGITQSPKYLFRKEGQNVTLSCEQNLNHDAMYWYRQDPGQGLRLIYYSQIVNDFQKGDIAEGYSVSREKKESFPLTVTSAQKNPTAFYLCATGLAGYYNEQFFGPGTRLTVL.

This rearrangement joins TRBV13 to TRBJ2-1; the match to TRBD1 covers 7 bases. The CDR3 sequence is 16 residues long. The V gene's germline CDR1 is PRHDT and CDR2 FYEKMQ (reference sequence). Germline trimming cut 1 base from V and 5 bases from J; bases unmatched to any gene: 8. CDR3 sequence (DNA): TGTGCCAGCAGCTTAGCCTCGAGGGGGCAGAACAATGAGCAGTTCTTC. Residues: CASSLASRGQNNEQFF.

The chain joins TRBV19 to TRBJ2-1; the D is unclear. Trimming left V 3 bases short and J 9 bases short, with 15 bases between. Germline CDR1 and CDR2: LNHDA and SQIVND (reference sequence). The CDR3 loop spans 14 amino acids. Here the CDR3 DNA reads TGTGCCAGTAGTATCCAGCTGCCCTCAGGTGAGCAGTTCTTC. Its translation: CASSIQLPSGEQFF.